This T cell receptor beta chain was captured in a study of OX40 agonist ivuxolimab in advanced cancers. Germline V gene data show CDR1 as MGHRA and CDR2 as YSYEKL. V dropped 2 bases and J dropped 2; count of bases not matched to a gene: 3. The CDR3 has 14 residues. Worth noting for this clone: Its target is unknown.

Generated by immunoSEQ multiplex PCR, the TCRdb table keeps only in-frame clones and is missing some. The table includes about 97,000 clones, around 85% detected once. Autoimmune disease history or systemic immunosuppression barred patients. Baseline, cycle 4 day 1, and cycle 7 day 1 were the blood sampling points. The study, taken as a whole, reports: At 0.1 to 3.0 mg/kg, CD4+ and CD8+ blood T cells expanded clonally by week 6. CD8+ T cells showed, on average, more clonal expansion than CD4+ cells.

The receptor's source is an adult with an advanced solid tumor such as melanoma, head and neck, liver or kidney cancer. Sequencing was performed on CD4+ or CD8+ T cells sorted from blood, taken in a trial of the OX40 agonist ivuxolimab. The chain joins TRBV4-1 to TRBJ2-7; 7 positions match TRBD1. CDR3: CASSQPGQTYEQYF. The CDR3 DNA reads TGCGCCAGCAGCCAACCGGGACAGACCTACGAGCAGTACTTC.